A single TCR beta chain is shown here with its context. What it binds is unknown. The data belong to a study of cytomegalovirus exposure and HLA in healthy donors. This CDR3 has 16 residues. V was shortened by 0 bases and J by 3 bases, with 14 bases between the two germline ends. Germline V lookup: CDR1 SGHRS, CDR2 YFSETQ. Study-level results: Overall, approximately 150 TCR beta chains were annotated as cytomegalovirus-associated. In an earlier analysis, most TCR beta V segments were productive about 87% or about 30% of the time. As a later analysis revealed, the rate of TCR association differed by HLA locus, with DRB1 most and HLA-C fewest. TCR beta sequences reportedly predicted most subjects' HLA-A and HLA-B alleles accurately.

Primers for the PCR totalled 60 Vbeta and 13 Jbeta. Clones were read by immunoSEQ multiplex PCR, and TCRdb kept only the in-frame ones, dropping some. The sample lists approximately 87,000 clones; 81% were seen once. The TCR originated in a woman in her 70s in good health and CMV-seropositive. The sequencing input was PBMCs. The chain uses TRBV5-1 and TRBJ2-3, with a possible D match to TRBD2 (6 bases). CDR3 loop: CASSLVPGAETDTQYF. CDR3 nucleotides: TGCGCCAGCAGCTTGGTGCCGGGAGCGGAGACAGATACGCAGTATTTT.